Each of the 17 T cell receptor beta chains below was sequenced from the same sample in a study of early T cells in non-severe SARS-CoV-2 infection. MiXCR was run by TCRdb on the 5' RACE reads, yielding one entry per CDR3 protein. The profile covers around 50,000 distinct CDR3 sequences, with about 10% appearing a single time and roughly a tenth taken by the ten largest. The sequenced sample was whole blood. The receptors were sampled from an adult who was a healthcare worker with PCR-confirmed SARS-CoV-2 infection or an uninfected control (not recorded which).

This clonotype has just a few counts. This chain connects TRBV7-2 to TRBJ2-3; 12 bases are shared with TRBD2. Germline V gene sequence: CDR1 SGHTA, CDR2 FQGNSA. The CDR3 runs 16 residues. V lost 4 bases, J lost 4 bases, and 6 bases stayed unmatched. The CDR3 coding sequence is TGTGCCAGCAGCTACCGACTAGCGGGAGCCGCAGATACGCAGTATTTT. Protein: CASSYRLAGAADTQYF.

This clonotype came up many times. The CDR3 DNA reads TGTGCCAGCGGCGGAGAATTTAACACTGAAGCTTTCTTT. It yields the protein CASGGEFNTEAFF. The rearrangement uses TRBV2 and TRBJ1-1; D gene unclear. Trimming removed 8 bases at V and 2 bases at J, with 12 bases between. The V gene's germline CDR1 is SNHLY and CDR2 FYNNEI. The CDR3 has 13 amino acids.

This clonotype was found many times. V and J are TRBV6-1 and TRBJ1-6; D not certain. V was cut by 2 bases and J by 5 bases, with 13 bases left in between. Germline CDR1 MNHNS, CDR2 SASEGT. The CDR3 loop spans 16 amino acids. The CDR3 loop is CASSELLGRNNSPLHF. DNA of the CDR3: TGTGCCAGCAGTGAACTGCTCGGCCGGAATAATTCACCCCTCCACTTT.

This clonotype appeared many times. CDR3 sequence: CASSLGPTQPQHF. CDR3 in DNA: TGTGCCAGCAGCTTAGGACCCACTCAGCCCCAGCATTTT. This chain links TRBV7-6 with TRBJ1-5; the D is unclear. The CDR3 consists of 13 residues. Trimming pared 1 base from V and 6 bases from J, leaving 7 bases between. Germline V gene data show CDR1 as SGHVS and CDR2 as FNYEAQ.

The chain links TRBV6-1 to TRBJ1-5, with 7 bases that match TRBD1. This CDR3 has 15 amino acids. V was pared by 1 base and J by 3 bases, with 3 bases of the junction left unmatched. Germline V gene lookup returns CDR1 MNHNS and CDR2 SASEGT. CDR3 sequence reads: CASSEGQGLNQPQHF. CDR3 nucleotide sequence: TGTGCCAGCAGTGAAGGACAGGGCCTCAATCAGCCCCAGCATTTT.

This clonotype was seen repeatedly, ten times or more. J is TRBJ1-1 and V is TRBV11-1; possible D gene TRBD1, 6 bases. Deletions cut 1 base from V and 6 bases from J, with 12 bases between. Germline loops: CDR1 SGHAT, CDR2 FQDESV (reference sequence). The CDR3 is made up of 14 amino acids. This CDR3 is CASSLGGRRPEAFF. CDR3 coding DNA: TGTGCCAGCAGCTTAGGGGGGCGGCGGCCTGAAGCTTTCTTT.

This clonotype occurred many times. The chain couples TRBV6-5 to TRBJ2-2, with D hard to call. Per germline, CDR1 MNHEY and CDR2 SVGAGI. CDR3 length: 12 residues. Trimming took 5 bases from V and 1 from J, leaving 2 bases between them. CDR3 bases: TGTGCCAGCAGTCAGAACACCGGGGAGCTGTTTTTT. This translates into CASSQNTGELFF.

V is TRBV24-1 and J is TRBJ1-5; a possible D gene is TRBD1 (5 bases). V dropped 9 bases and J dropped 4 bases, with 9 bases sitting between them. Looked up from germline, CDR1 is KGHDR and CDR2 is SFDVKD. The length of the CDR3 is 12 residues. The chain's CDR3 is CATASGNQPQHF. CDR3 DNA: TGTGCCACCGCGTCAGGGAATCAGCCCCAGCATTTT.

This clonotype occurred many times. This sequence joins TRBV29-1 and TRBJ2-7; D perhaps matches TRBD2 (6 bases). Trimming removed 7 bases at V and 7 bases at J, with 14 bases between. Germline CDR1 reads SQVTM; CDR2 reads ANQGSEA. The CDR3 spans 11 residues. CDR3: CSGALGGEQYF. As DNA, the CDR3 is TGCAGCGGGGCTCTGGGGGGTGAGCAGTACTTC.

This clonotype was found many times. V usage is TRBV5-6 and J usage is TRBJ1-2; tentative D call: TRBD1 (6 bases). The CDR3 spans 13 residues. The germline V gene has CDR1 SGHDT and CDR2 YYEEEE. V was cut by 4 bases and J by 4 bases, with 11 bases left in between. The CDR3 DNA follows: TGTGCCAGCAGCCTAACAGGGTCCTATGGCTACACCTTC. This encodes CASSLTGSYGYTF.

This clonotype has a handful of counts. The chain is built from TRBV19 and TRBJ1-2; D gene uncertain. The CDR3 length is 15 residues. Trimming left V 10 bases short and J 8 bases short, with 26 bases between. The germline gives CDR1 LNHDA, CDR2 SQIVND (reference sequence). CDR3 in amino acids: CAIRAARINIIGYTF. CDR3 nucleotide sequence: TGTGCCATTAGGGCAGCCCGGATTAATATTATAGGCTACACCTTC.

This clonotype was counted ten times or more. The chain has TRBV13 and TRBJ2-1, with D unclear. This CDR3 has 14 residues. CDR1 is PRHDT and CDR2 is FYEKMQ in the germline V gene (reference sequence). The V end lost 0 bases, the J end lost 9 bases, and 12 bases lay between the germline ends. The CDR3 spells CASSLGRDPGEQFF. CDR3 coding DNA: TGTGCCAGCAGCTTAGGACGCGACCCCGGTGAGCAGTTCTTC.

This rearrangement joins TRBV7-6 to TRBJ2-1; a possible D gene is TRBD2 (5 bases). Germline V gives CDR1 SGHVS, CDR2 FNYEAQ. The CDR3 has 20 residues. V gave up 2 bases and J gave up 5 bases, with 28 bases separating them. The CDR3 DNA reads as TGTGCCAGCAGCTTAAAAGGACGGGGAAACCCAGGTAAACGCGACAATGAGCAGTTCTTC. Encoded protein: CASSLKGRGNPGKRDNEQFF.

Many counts were recorded for this clonotype. This rearrangement joins TRBV6-5 to TRBJ2-7, with D perhaps matching TRBD1 (6 bases). The CDR3 has 15 amino acids. Germline lookup yields CDR1 MNHEY and CDR2 SVGAGI. V was cut by 5 bases and J by 1 base, with 15 bases left in between. The CDR3 DNA reads TGTGCCAGCAGTCAATTTATCAGGGGTTCCTACGAGCAGTACTTC. Translated: CASSQFIRGSYEQYF.

This clonotype occurred many times. The chain combines TRBV27 with TRBJ2-2; no reliable D call. Germline loops: CDR1 MNHEY, CDR2 SMNVEV (reference sequence). Trimming stripped 2 bases from V and 5 bases from J, with 6 bases between. The CDR3 runs to 13 residues. DNA for the CDR3: TGTGCCAGCAGTTTAGAAGTTACCGGGGAGCTGTTTTTT. Amino acid sequence: CASSLEVTGELFF.

This chain links TRBV5-4 with TRBJ2-1; 9 bases map to TRBD1. The CDR3 loop spans 15 amino acids. The germline V gene has CDR1 SGHNT and CDR2 YYREEE (reference sequence). J was trimmed by 4 bases and V by 0 bases; bases with no gene match: 2. The CDR3 region is CASSLGGQGYNEQFF. In DNA, the CDR3 is TGTGCCAGCAGCTTGGGGGGACAGGGTTACAATGAGCAGTTCTTC.

This clonotype was counted at least ten times. V gene TRBV19 combines with J gene TRBJ1-5; TRBD1 agrees at 8 bases. V shed 4 bases, J shed 0 bases, and the junction held 5 bases outside the gene matches. This CDR3 spans 16 amino acids. The germline gives CDR1 LNHDA, CDR2 SQIVND (reference sequence). The CDR3: CASSRGTGNSNQPQHF. CDR3 bases: TGTGCCAGTAGTAGGGGGACAGGTAATAGCAATCAGCCCCAGCATTTT.